One and the same sample provided the 26 T cell receptor beta chains below, sequenced in a study of blood T cell repertoires in COVID-19. Method: immunoSEQ multiplex PCR; TCRdb's copy keeps in-frame clones and lacks some. The sample contains roughly 200,000 clones, around four fifths of which appear only once. Source material: peripheral blood. These receptor sequences come from a woman aged 40 to 50 with COVID-19, enrolled during active disease.

The rearrangement joins TRBV19 to TRBJ2-3; weak D call: TRBD2 (6 bases). Germline CDR1 reads LNHDA; CDR2 reads SQIVND (reference sequence). CDR3 length: 14 residues. V gave up 1 base and J gave up 3 bases, with 8 bases separating them. The CDR3 region has the DNA TGTGCCAGTAGTATAGCCCGGGGGACAGATACGCAGTATTTT. Protein: CASSIARGTDTQYF.

The gene calls are TRBV6-5 and TRBJ2-7, with 7 bases fitting TRBD2. Unmatched junction bases numbered 7, after V lost 0 bases and J lost 5 bases. This CDR3 spans 15 amino acids. The germline V gene has CDR1 MNHEY and CDR2 SVGAGI. The CDR3 region is CASSYSAGPGHEQYF. The DNA of the CDR3 is TGTGCCAGCAGTTACTCAGCGGGACCGGGCCACGAGCAGTACTTC.

This chain links TRBV5-1 with TRBJ1-6; no clear D gene. Germline CDR1 and CDR2: SGHRS and YFSETQ. V lost 1 base and J lost 10, with 15 bases in between. This CDR3 region has 15 residues. CDR3 loop: CASSLRTGEGSPLHF. CDR3 nucleotide sequence: TGCGCCAGCAGCTTGCGTACCGGAGAGGGCTCACCCCTCCACTTT. Looking up the rest from reference TRBV5-1 and TRBJ1-6 gives the full variable domain: KAGVTQTPRYLIKTRGQQVTLSCSPISGHRSVSWYQQTPGQGLQFLFEYFSETQRNKGNFPGRFSGRQFSNSRSEMNVSTLELGDSALYLCASSLRTGEGSPLHFGNGTRLTVT.

This chain links TRBV5-1 with TRBJ2-2; TRBD1 agrees at 7 bases. V lost 2 bases to trimming and J lost 4 bases; unmatched junction nucleotides: 5. Germline loops: CDR1 SGHRS, CDR2 YFSETQ. CDR3 length: 15 amino acids. CDR3 region: CASSLQQGPTGELFF. In DNA, the CDR3 is TGCGCCAGCAGCTTACAACAGGGGCCCACCGGGGAGCTGTTTTTT.

DNA of the CDR3: TGCGCCAGCAGTGATCGAACAGCGGGAGGGCCGGGAAATGAGCAGTTCTTC. This sequence encodes CASSDRTAGGPGNEQFF. V gene TRBV5-1 combines with J gene TRBJ2-1, with TRBD2 matching 10 bases. Per the germline V gene, CDR1 is SGHRS and CDR2 is YFSETQ. This CDR3 spans 17 amino acids. V lost 5 bases and J lost 7; bases outside the gene matches: 15.

There are a few counts of this clone. CDR3 DNA: TGCGCCAGCAGCTGGGGGACAGACACTGAAGCTTTCTTT. Protein: CASSWGTDTEAFF. V usage is TRBV5-1 and J usage is TRBJ1-1; 7 nucleotides agree with TRBD1. Germline CDR1 reads SGHRS; CDR2 reads YFSETQ. CDR3 length: 13 residues. Unmatched junction bases numbered 2, after V lost 3 bases and J lost 3 bases.

J is TRBJ2-7 and V is TRBV10-2, with D perhaps TRBD1 (5 bases). Trimming took 10 bases from V and 1 from J, leaving 14 bases between them. The CDR3 is made up of 13 amino acids. CDR1 and CDR2 (germline): WSHSY, SAAADI. CDR3 in DNA: TGCGCCACCATTGGTACAGGATCCTACGAGCAGTACTTC. It yields the protein CATIGTGSYEQYF.

The J gene is TRBJ2-5, the V gene TRBV4-1, with D possibly TRBD2 on 6 matching bases. Germline CDR1 and CDR2: MGHRA and YSYEKL. Trimming left V 0 bases short and J 3 bases short, with 14 bases between. This CDR3 region has 16 residues. The CDR3 DNA reads TGCGCCAGCAGCCAAGACTCTGGACGGGGGAAAGAGACCCAGTACTTC. Translating it yields CASSQDSGRGKETQYF.

This clone was found once. The chain recombines TRBV27 with TRBJ2-3, with TRBD2 matching over 7 bases. This CDR3 contains 18 residues. CDR1 and CDR2 from the germline V gene are MNHEY and SMNVEV (reference sequence). The J segment lost 1 base and the V segment lost 3 bases, leaving 13 bases of the junction unmatched. Here the CDR3 DNA reads TGTGCCAGCAGTTTGGCCGGGGGGTTAGATTTACGCACAGATACGCAGTATTTT. It specifies CASSLAGGLDLRTDTQYF.

The chain uses TRBV7-9 and TRBJ1-6, with 9 bases aligning to TRBD1. The junction had 11 bases not matched to a gene; V was cut back by 4 bases and J by 10 bases. CDR3 length equals 16 residues. Germline lookup yields CDR1 SEHNR and CDR2 FQNEAQ (reference sequence). Here the CDR3 DNA reads TGTGCCAGCAGCTCTCCGGGACAGGGTCGACGCTCACCCCTCCACTTT. This codes for CASSSPGQGRRSPLHF.

Concerning this clone: Other DNA sequences in the sample encode the same CDR3. The gene calls are TRBV9 and TRBJ1-3; D unresolved. CDR1 is SGDLS, CDR2 YYNGEE, per germline. The V end lost 0 bases, the J end lost 0 bases, and 4 bases lay between the germline ends. This CDR3 has 14 amino acids. This CDR3 is CASSVGSSGNTIYF. The CDR3 DNA sequence: TGTGCCAGCAGCGTAGGCAGCTCTGGAAACACCATATATTTT.

This clone has just a few counts. The chain is built from TRBV9 and TRBJ1-5; no reliable D call. Germline CDR1 and CDR2: SGDLS and YYNGEE. Trimming shortened V by 0 bases and J by 3 bases, and 10 bases separated the two germline ends. CDR3 length: 15 residues. The CDR3 DNA reads TGTGCCAGCAGCGTAGAGGGAGAGGTCAATCAGCCCCAGCATTTT. It specifies CASSVEGEVNQPQHF.

The chain uses TRBV6-6 and TRBJ1-1, with a weak D call TRBD1 (6 bases). This CDR3 is 13 amino acids long. Germline values: CDR1 MNHNY, CDR2 SVGAGI (reference sequence). Trimming left V 0 bases short and J 7 bases short, with 9 bases between. The CDR3 sequence is CASSYSVDSEAFF. Here the CDR3 DNA reads TGTGCCAGCAGTTACTCTGTGGACAGTGAAGCTTTCTTT.

J is TRBJ2-1 and V is TRBV28, with a tentative D call TRBD1 (7 bases). From germline, CDR1 is MDHEN and CDR2 SYDVKM. With 8 bases removed from V and 1 base from J, the gap between germline ends came to 15 bases. The CDR3 covers 15 residues. The CDR3, as DNA: TGTGCCAGCCTTCGGGGGACAGCGTCCTACAATGAGCAGTTCTTC. Amino acids: CASLRGTASYNEQFF.

The chain has TRBV11-3 and TRBJ2-3, with D hard to call. The CDR3 runs 13 residues. Trimming shortened V by 4 bases and J by 10 bases, and 15 bases separated the two germline ends. CDR1 and CDR2 (germline): SGHNT, YENEEA. CDR3 amino acids: CASSSRSTAPQYF. Here the CDR3 DNA reads TGTGCCAGCAGCTCCCGTAGTACAGCCCCGCAGTATTTT.

A few counts support this clone. The J gene is TRBJ2-7, the V gene TRBV7-2, with TRBD2 matching over 12 bases. CDR3 size: 15 residues. Germline CDR1 is SGHTA and CDR2 is FQGNSA. Trimming cost V 5 bases and J 6 bases; bases outside gene matches: 8. The CDR3 coding sequence is TGTGCCAGCAGCCAGACTAGCGGGAGCGGTCCCGAGCAGTACTTC. Translated: CASSQTSGSGPEQYF.

The chain has TRBV24-1 and TRBJ2-5; TRBD1 is a possible D gene (5 bases). Trimming took 2 bases from V and 2 from J, leaving 11 bases between them. The CDR3 totals 15 residues. The germline V gene encodes CDR1 KGHDR and CDR2 SFDVKD. CDR3 region: CATSDSQGGQETQYF. CDR3 bases: TGTGCCACCAGTGATTCCCAGGGCGGACAAGAGACCCAGTACTTC.

The chain links TRBV7-8 to TRBJ1-2; D may be TRBD1 (6 bases). V was cut by 2 bases and J by 4 bases, with 14 bases left in between. The CDR3 extends over 15 amino acids. CDR1 is SGHVS and CDR2 is FQNEAQ in the germline V gene. The CDR3 spells CASSLRSGDLYGYTF. In DNA, the CDR3 is TGTGCCAGCAGCTTAAGGTCAGGGGACCTCTATGGCTACACCTTC.

This chain connects TRBV27 to TRBJ2-7; 8 nucleotides align to TRBD1. The length of the CDR3 is 17 residues. Germline V gene data show CDR1 as MNHEY and CDR2 as SMNVEV (reference sequence). Trimming cost V 4 bases and J 1 base; bases outside gene matches: 12. CDR3 in amino acids: CASSYLNAGTGSYEQYF. The CDR3 DNA sequence: TGTGCCAGCAGTTATCTCAACGCCGGGACAGGTTCCTACGAGCAGTACTTC.

The V call is TRBV5-1, the J call TRBJ1-3; 9 bases align to TRBD1. The junction had 6 bases not matched to a gene; V was cut back by 1 base and J by 1 base. Per the germline V gene, CDR1 is SGHRS and CDR2 is YFSETQ. The CDR3 runs 17 residues. For the CDR3, the DNA is TGCGCCAGCAGCTTGAGGATGACAGGGGGTTCTGGAAACACCATATATTTT. This encodes CASSLRMTGGSGNTIYF.

This sequence joins TRBV11-2 and TRBJ2-7, with D possibly TRBD1 on 6 matching bases. V was cut by 4 bases and J by 1 base, with 11 bases left in between. Per germline, CDR1 SGHAT and CDR2 FQNNGV. This CDR3 spans 14 amino acids. The CDR3 nucleotides read TGTGCCAGCAGCTCGACAGGCCTATCCTACGAGCAGTACTTC. Translated: CASSSTGLSYEQYF.

The genes are TRBV6-5 and TRBJ2-5; tentative D call: TRBD2 (5 bases). The CDR3 loop spans 15 amino acids. Germline assignment: CDR1 MNHEY and CDR2 SVGAGI. V was pared by 0 bases and J by 0 bases, with 8 bases between. The CDR3 loop is CASSYSRADQETQYF. The CDR3 region has the DNA TGTGCCAGCAGTTACTCGAGGGCCGACCAAGAGACCCAGTACTTC.

V and J are TRBV27 and TRBJ2-1; D is possibly TRBD1 (6 bases). The ends were cut back, 5 bases at V and 8 bases at J, with 13 bases in the middle. Germline loops: CDR1 MNHEY, CDR2 SMNVEV (reference sequence). The CDR3 runs to 13 residues. The CDR3 DNA reads TGTGCCAGCAGTCGCCAACAGGGCTATGAGCAGTTCTTC. Translation: CASSRQQGYEQFF.

The chain combines TRBV7-9 with TRBJ2-2; 9 bases line up with TRBD2. V was pared by 3 bases and J by 6 bases, with 2 bases of the junction left unmatched. Germline CDR1 SEHNR, CDR2 FQNEAQ (reference sequence). The CDR3 is 14 amino acids. CDR3 amino acids: CASSFSGSPGELFF. The CDR3 DNA reads TGTGCCAGCAGCTTTAGCGGGAGCCCCGGGGAGCTGTTTTTT. The full variable domain, rest sourced from reference TRBV7-9 and TRBJ2-2, is DTGVSQNPRHKITKRGQNVTFRCDPISEHNRLYWYRQTLGQGPEFLTYFQNEAQLEKSRLLSDRFSAERPKGSFSTLEIQRTEQGDSAMYLCASSFSGSPGELFFGEGSRLTVL.

V gene TRBV19 combines with J gene TRBJ1-1, with 11 bases that match TRBD1. Trimming cost V 3 bases and J 3 bases; bases outside gene matches: 6. The CDR3 covers 16 residues. Germline-derived CDR1 and CDR2 are LNHDA and SQIVND (reference sequence). CDR3 DNA: TGTGCCAGTAGTATGTTAGGACAGGGGGCGGACACTGAAGCTTTCTTT. This codes for CASSMLGQGADTEAFF. The variable domain in full, completed from reference TRBV19 and TRBJ1-1, reads DGGITQSPKYLFRKEGQNVTLSCEQNLNHDAMYWYRQDPGQGLRLIYYSQIVNDFQKGDIAEGYSVSREKKESFPLTVTSAQKNPTAFYLCASSMLGQGADTEAFFGQGTRLTVV.

V and J are TRBV6-6 and TRBJ2-4; 7 nucleotides match TRBD2. V shed 5 bases and J 1 base; nucleotides not matched to a gene: 17. The CDR3 is 19 amino acids. CDR1 is MNHNY, CDR2 SVGAGI, per germline (reference sequence). CDR3: CASSHRGSGSSNAKNIQYF. DNA for the CDR3: TGTGCCAGCAGTCACCGAGGTAGCGGGTCCTCGAATGCCAAAAACATTCAGTACTTC.